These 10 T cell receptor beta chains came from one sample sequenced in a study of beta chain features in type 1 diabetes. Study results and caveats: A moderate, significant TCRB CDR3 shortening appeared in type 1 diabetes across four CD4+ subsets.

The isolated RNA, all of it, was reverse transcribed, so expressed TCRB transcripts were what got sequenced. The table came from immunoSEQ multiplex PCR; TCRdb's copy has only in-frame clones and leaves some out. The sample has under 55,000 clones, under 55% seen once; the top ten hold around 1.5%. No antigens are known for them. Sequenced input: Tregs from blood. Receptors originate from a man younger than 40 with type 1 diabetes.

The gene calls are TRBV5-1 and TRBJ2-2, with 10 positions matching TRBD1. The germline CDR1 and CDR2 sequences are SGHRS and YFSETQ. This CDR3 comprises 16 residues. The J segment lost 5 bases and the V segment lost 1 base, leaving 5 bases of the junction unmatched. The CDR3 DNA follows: TGCGCCAGCAGCTTGTCCCCGGGACAGGGGACCGGGGAGCTGTTTTTT. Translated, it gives CASSLSPGQGTGELFF.

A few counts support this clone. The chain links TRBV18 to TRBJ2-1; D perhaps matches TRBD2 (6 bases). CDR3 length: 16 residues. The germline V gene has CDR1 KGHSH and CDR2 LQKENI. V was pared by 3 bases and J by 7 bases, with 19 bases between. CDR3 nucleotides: TGTGCCAGCTCACCCCCGGCGGCTAGCGTGATGAATGAGCAGTTCTTC. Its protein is CASSPPAASVMNEQFF.

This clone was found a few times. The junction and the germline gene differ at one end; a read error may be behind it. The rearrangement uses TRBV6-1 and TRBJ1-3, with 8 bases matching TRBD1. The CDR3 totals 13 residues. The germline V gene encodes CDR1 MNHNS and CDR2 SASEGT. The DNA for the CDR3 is TGTGCCAGCAGTGAAAAGGAGGACAGGGCAGCGGATTTT. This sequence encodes CASSEKEDRAADF.

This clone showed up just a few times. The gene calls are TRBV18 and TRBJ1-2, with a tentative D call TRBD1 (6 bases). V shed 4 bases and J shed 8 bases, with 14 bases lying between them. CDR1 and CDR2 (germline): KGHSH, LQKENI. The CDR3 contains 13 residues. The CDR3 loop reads CASSLRAGEGYTF. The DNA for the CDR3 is TGTGCCAGCTCACTACGTGCAGGGGAAGGCTACACCTTC. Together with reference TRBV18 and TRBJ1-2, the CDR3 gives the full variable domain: NAGVMQNPRHLVRRRGQEARLRCSPMKGHSHVYWYRQLPEEGLKFMVYLQKENIIDESGMPKERFSAEFPKEGPSILRIQQVVRGDSAAYFCASSLRAGEGYTFGSGTRLTVV.

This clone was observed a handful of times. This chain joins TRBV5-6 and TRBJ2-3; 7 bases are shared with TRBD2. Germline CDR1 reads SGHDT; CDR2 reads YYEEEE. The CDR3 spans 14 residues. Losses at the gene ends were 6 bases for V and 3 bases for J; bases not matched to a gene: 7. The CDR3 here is CASTYRGVTDTQYF. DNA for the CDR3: TGTGCCAGCACCTATCGGGGGGTGACAGATACGCAGTATTTT.

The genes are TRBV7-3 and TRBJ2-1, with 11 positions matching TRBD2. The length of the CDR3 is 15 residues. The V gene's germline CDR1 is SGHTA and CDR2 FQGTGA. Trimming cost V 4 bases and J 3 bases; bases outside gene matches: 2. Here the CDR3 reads CASSSGLAGYNEQFF. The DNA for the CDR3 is TGTGCCAGCAGCTCCGGACTAGCGGGCTACAATGAGCAGTTCTTC.

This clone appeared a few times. The CDR3 loop reads CASSPGSGPARDTQYF. CDR3 in DNA: TGTGCCAGCAGCCCCGGAAGCGGGCCCGCCAGAGATACGCAGTATTTT. The chain uses TRBV7-9 and TRBJ2-3; TRBD2 is a possible D gene (6 bases). The CDR3 has 16 amino acids. Germline CDR1 is SEHNR and CDR2 is FQNEAQ (reference sequence). V was shortened by 5 bases and J by 5 bases, with 20 bases between the two germline ends.

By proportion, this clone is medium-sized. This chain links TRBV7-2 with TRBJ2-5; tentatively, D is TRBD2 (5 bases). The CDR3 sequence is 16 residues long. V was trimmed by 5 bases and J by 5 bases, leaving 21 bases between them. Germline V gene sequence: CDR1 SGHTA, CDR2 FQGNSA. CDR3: CASSLGGTRLRETQYF. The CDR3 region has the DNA TGTGCCAGCAGCCTAGGAGGAACGAGGTTAAGGGAGACCCAGTACTTC.

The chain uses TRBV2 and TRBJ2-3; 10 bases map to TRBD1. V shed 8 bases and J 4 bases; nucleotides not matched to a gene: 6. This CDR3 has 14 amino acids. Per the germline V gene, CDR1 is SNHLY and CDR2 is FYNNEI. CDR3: CASALDRGPDTQYF. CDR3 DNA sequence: TGTGCCAGCGCCCTTGACAGGGGGCCAGATACGCAGTATTTT.

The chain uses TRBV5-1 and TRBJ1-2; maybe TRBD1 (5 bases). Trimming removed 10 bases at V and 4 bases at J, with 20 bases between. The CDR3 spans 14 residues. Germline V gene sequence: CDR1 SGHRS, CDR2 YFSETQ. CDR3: CASGGTGGTYGYTF. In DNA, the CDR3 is TGCGCCTCAGGCGGGACCGGCGGGACCTATGGCTACACCTTC.